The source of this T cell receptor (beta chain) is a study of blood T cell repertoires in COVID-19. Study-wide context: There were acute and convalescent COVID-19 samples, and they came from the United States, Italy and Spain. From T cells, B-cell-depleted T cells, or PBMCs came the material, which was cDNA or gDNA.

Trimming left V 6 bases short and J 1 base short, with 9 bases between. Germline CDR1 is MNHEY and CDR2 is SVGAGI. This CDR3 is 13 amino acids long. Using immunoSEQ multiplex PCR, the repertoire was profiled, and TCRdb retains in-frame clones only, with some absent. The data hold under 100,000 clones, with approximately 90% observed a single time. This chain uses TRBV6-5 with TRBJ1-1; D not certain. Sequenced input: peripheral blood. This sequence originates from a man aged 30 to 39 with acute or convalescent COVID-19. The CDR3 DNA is TGTGCCAGCAGGACGGCGGCGAACACTGAAGCTTTCTTT. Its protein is CASRTAANTEAFF.